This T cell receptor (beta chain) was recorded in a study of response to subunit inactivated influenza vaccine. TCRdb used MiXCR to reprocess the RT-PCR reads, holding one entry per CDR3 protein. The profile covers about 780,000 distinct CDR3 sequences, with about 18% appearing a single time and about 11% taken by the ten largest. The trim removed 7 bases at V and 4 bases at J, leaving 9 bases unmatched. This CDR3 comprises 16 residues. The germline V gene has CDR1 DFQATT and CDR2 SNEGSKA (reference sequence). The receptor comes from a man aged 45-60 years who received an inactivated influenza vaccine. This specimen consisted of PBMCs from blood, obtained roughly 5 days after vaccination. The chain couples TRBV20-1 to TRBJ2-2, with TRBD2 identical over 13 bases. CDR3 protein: CSGGLAGRRGTGELFF. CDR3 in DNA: TGCAGTGGGGGACTAGCGGGAAGGAGAGGCACCGGGGAGCTGTTTTTT.